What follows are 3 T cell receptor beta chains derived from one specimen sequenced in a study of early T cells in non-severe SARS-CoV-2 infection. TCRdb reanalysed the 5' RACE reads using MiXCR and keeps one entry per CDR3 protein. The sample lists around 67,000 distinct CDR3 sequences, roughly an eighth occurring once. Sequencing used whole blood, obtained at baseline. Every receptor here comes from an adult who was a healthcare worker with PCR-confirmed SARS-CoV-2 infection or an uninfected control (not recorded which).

The DNA for the CDR3 is TGCAGCGTTGGTGTGGGCTATGGCTACACCTTC. Translating it yields CSVGVGYGYTF. The chain uses TRBV29-1 and TRBJ1-2; D is unresolved. Trimming removed 4 bases at V and 4 bases at J, with 7 bases between. Germline CDR1 and CDR2: SQVTM and ANQGSEA. This CDR3 has 11 amino acids.

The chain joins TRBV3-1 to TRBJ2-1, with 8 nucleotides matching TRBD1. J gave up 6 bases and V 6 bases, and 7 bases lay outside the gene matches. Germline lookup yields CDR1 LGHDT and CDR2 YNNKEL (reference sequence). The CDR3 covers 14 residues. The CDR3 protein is CASSFTGQGNEQFF. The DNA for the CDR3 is TGTGCCAGCAGTTTCACCGGACAGGGCAATGAGCAGTTCTTC.

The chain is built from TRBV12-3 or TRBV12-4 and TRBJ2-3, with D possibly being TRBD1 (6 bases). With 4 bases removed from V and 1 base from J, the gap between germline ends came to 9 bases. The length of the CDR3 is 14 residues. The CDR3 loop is CASSYRQGTDTQYF. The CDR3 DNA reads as TGTGCCAGCAGTTACAGACAGGGCACAGATACGCAGTATTTT.